Shown below are 6 T cell receptor beta chains from a single sample sequenced in a study of beta chain features in type 1 diabetes. Findings of the study overall: Among all four CD4+ subsets, Type 1 diabetes patients had TCRB CDR3s that were moderately but significantly shorter.

Expressed TCRB transcripts were sequenced, since all the RNA that had been isolated was reverse transcribed. Sequencing was performed with immunoSEQ multiplex PCR; in TCRdb, only in-frame clones are kept and a portion is missing. The profile shows some 240,000 clones, 15% to 20% of them singletons. Their antigen targets remain unknown. Material: naive CD4+ T cells from blood. The receptors originated from a man aged 25-40 years with type 1 diabetes.

This clone showed up just a few times. V is TRBV7-9 and J is TRBJ1-2, with D tentatively TRBD1 (5 bases). With 5 bases removed from V and 7 bases from J, the gap between germline ends came to 11 bases. Germline V gives CDR1 SEHNR, CDR2 FQNEAQ (reference sequence). The CDR3 totals 12 residues. CDR3 sequence (DNA): TGTGCCAGCAGCGGGGAGGGACCTGGCTACACCTTC. This translates into CASSGEGPGYTF.

This clone showed up just a few times. The chain links TRBV29-1 to TRBJ2-1; 10 nucleotides match TRBD1. Per the germline V gene, CDR1 is SQVTM and CDR2 is ANQGSEA. V lost 5 bases and J lost 5; bases outside the gene matches: 12. The CDR3 covers 16 residues. Here the CDR3 reads CSVQVFIGTGDNEQFF. As DNA, the CDR3 is TGCAGCGTTCAGGTTTTTATAGGGACAGGGGACAATGAGCAGTTCTTC.

This clone was recorded a few times. This chain joins TRBV7-2 and TRBJ2-3; no clear D. In germline, CDR1 is SGHTA, CDR2 FQGNSA. This CDR3 spans 11 amino acids. Deletions cut 5 bases from V and 6 bases from J, with 6 bases between. The CDR3 sequence: CASSVGDTQYF. In DNA, the CDR3 is TGTGCCAGCAGCGTGGGGGATACGCAGTATTTT.

In nucleotides, the CDR3 is TGTGCCAGCAGGCACCGGCTTCGGGCGGGAGAAGAGACCCAGTACTTC. Translated: CASRHRLRAGEETQYF. The chain carries TRBV6-6 and TRBJ2-5; TRBD2 aligns across 7 bases. The CDR3 is 16 residues long. Germline trimming cut 6 bases from V and 3 bases from J; bases unmatched to any gene: 13. The germline gives CDR1 MNHNY, CDR2 SVGAGI (reference sequence).

This chain joins TRBV7-9 and TRBJ2-7; perhaps TRBD2 as D (6 bases). The CDR3 contains 13 residues. V lost 8 bases and J 6 bases, leaving 17 bases between the germline ends. Germline assignment: CDR1 SEHNR and CDR2 FQNEAQ (reference sequence). The CDR3 nucleotides are TGTGCCAGCGGCGGGACCCCATCCCGCGAGCAGTACTTC. Residues: CASGGTPSREQYF.

The V gene is TRBV28, the J gene TRBJ2-3; D remains ambiguous. Germline CDR1 reads MDHEN; CDR2 reads SYDVKM. The V gene lost 10 bases and the J gene lost 2 bases, with 7 bases spanning the gap. This CDR3 spans 11 amino acids. Here the CDR3 DNA reads TGTGCCACTACAACCACAGATACGCAGTATTTT. Residues: CATTTTDTQYF.